Following are 9 T cell receptor beta chains from one sample sequenced in a study of CD8 T cells in Susac syndrome. A quantity of about 0.45 to 1 ug RNA underwent reverse transcription using random hexamers. Using its own MiXCR run on the immunoSEQ multiplex PCR reads, TCRdb lists one record per CDR3 protein. The table lists 180,000 or so distinct CDR3 sequences, about 94% of them singletons, with around 0.14% in the top ten. The sample consisted of CD4+ T cells from PBMCs. All receptors derive from a human donor in good health.

CDR3 sequence reads: CSVEDRGIAPFEQYF. CDR3 nucleotide sequence: TGCAGCGTTGAAGACAGGGGGATAGCCCCGTTCGAGCAGTACTTC. This sequence joins TRBV29-1 and TRBJ2-7; 7 bases agree with TRBD1. J was trimmed by 6 bases and V by 0 bases; bases with no gene match: 11. The CDR3 is made up of 15 amino acids. Per the germline V gene, CDR1 is SQVTM and CDR2 is ANQGSEA.

This clonotype was detected only a few times. The V and J genes are TRBV5-1 and TRBJ2-7; no clear D. V lost 0 bases to trimming and J lost 4 bases, with 11 bases between them. CDR3 length: 14 residues. CDR1 and CDR2 from the germline V gene are SGHRS and YFSETQ. CDR3 region: CASSLGQDIYEQYF. The CDR3 DNA is TGCGCCAGCAGCTTGGGCCAGGATATATACGAGCAGTACTTC.

J is TRBJ2-1 and V is TRBV24-1; 7 bases map to TRBD1. The CDR3 is 15 residues long. Germline lookup yields CDR1 KGHDR and CDR2 SFDVKD. Germline trimming cut 7 bases from V and 3 bases from J; bases unmatched to any gene: 8. CDR3: CATSATGMVYNEQFF. CDR3 nucleotide sequence: TGTGCCACCAGCGCGACAGGGATGGTCTACAATGAGCAGTTCTTC.

In this sample, this clonotype turned up once. V gene TRBV20-1 combines with J gene TRBJ1-2; 7 nucleotides align to TRBD1. The CDR3 length is 15 residues. CDR1 DFQATT and CDR2 SNEGSKA come from the germline V gene (reference sequence). After removal of 6 bases from V and 4 bases from J, the junction contained 14 bases not matched to a gene. CDR3 in DNA: TGCAGTGCCTCTCCTCGTACAGGGGACTTCTATGGCTACACCTTC. Its translation: CSASPRTGDFYGYTF.

This clonotype has only one observation. The chain is built from TRBV29-1 and TRBJ2-1; the D gene is possibly TRBD2 (5 bases). Germline values: CDR1 SQVTM, CDR2 ANQGSEA. The CDR3 extends over 13 amino acids. Written as DNA, the CDR3 is TGCAGTGCTGACGTTGTCGGGGACAATGAGCAGTTCTTC. This gives the protein CSADVVGDNEQFF.

This chain links TRBV4-3 with TRBJ2-3; 11 bases agree with TRBD2. This CDR3 has 16 amino acids. The J segment lost 13 bases and the V segment lost 0 bases, leaving 12 bases of the junction unmatched. Per the germline V gene, CDR1 is LGHNA and CDR2 is YSLEER. Here the CDR3 DNA reads TGCGCCAGCAGCCAAGATAGCCGTAGCGGGGGGGTAATTAAGTATTTT. Translated, it gives CASSQDSRSGGVIKYF.

The chain couples TRBV7-2 to TRBJ1-2, with D perhaps TRBD1 (5 bases). The CDR3 contains 14 residues. V was cut by 5 bases and J by 13 bases, with 23 bases left in between. Germline V gene sequence: CDR1 SGHTA, CDR2 FQGNSA. The CDR3 coding sequence is TGTGCCAGCAGCCCAGGGCTTTCGTTTGCTCTGGCCACCTTC. It codes for CASSPGLSFALATF.

This chain links TRBV6-5 with TRBJ1-3; unclear D gene. Germline V lookup: CDR1 MNHEY, CDR2 SVGAGI. V was pared by 0 bases and J by 0 bases, with 3 bases between. The CDR3 has 14 amino acids. CDR3 in DNA: TGTGCCAGCAGTTACTCCATCTCTGGAAACACCATATATTTT. This gives the protein CASSYSISGNTIYF.

In its sample, this clonotype was seen once. V usage is TRBV3-1 and J usage is TRBJ2-2; D is uncertain. V gave up 6 bases and J gave up 7 bases, with 6 bases separating them. This CDR3 has 11 amino acids. CDR1 is LGHDT and CDR2 is YNNKEL in the germline V gene (reference sequence). This CDR3 is CASRTSGELFF. CDR3 nucleotides: TGTGCCAGCAGGACCAGCGGGGAGCTGTTTTTT.